The T cell receptor (beta chain) under discussion was sequenced for a study of blood T cells in healthy people across ages. Study results and limitations: Not knowing donor CMV status may have confounded expanded clonotype changes. It was held that the diversity estimates obtained from one million T cells were underestimates. Naive T cell percentage and TCR beta diversity correlated strongly. Age advanced and TCR beta diversity per million T cells fell, roughly linearly.

A sample-barcoded 5' primer and a J-beta primer mix were used in a second PCR of roughly 7 to 11 cycles. Via MiXCR, TCRdb re-called the 5' RACE reads, giving one row per CDR3 protein. The repertoire holds roughly 1.9 million distinct CDR3 sequences, with around 40% as singletons. With respect to this clonotype: Its specificity is not known.

The V and J ends lost 3 bases and 5 bases respectively, with 11 bases between them. The germline V gene encodes CDR1 SGHTA and CDR2 FQGNSA. This CDR3 is 13 amino acids long. The clonotype originates from a human donor in good health. The sample consisted of blood. This chain links TRBV7-2 with TRBJ2-7, with unresolved D. DNA of the CDR3: TGTGCCAGCAGCTTTATAAATCGTGACGAGCAGTACTTC. Its protein product is CASSFINRDEQYF.